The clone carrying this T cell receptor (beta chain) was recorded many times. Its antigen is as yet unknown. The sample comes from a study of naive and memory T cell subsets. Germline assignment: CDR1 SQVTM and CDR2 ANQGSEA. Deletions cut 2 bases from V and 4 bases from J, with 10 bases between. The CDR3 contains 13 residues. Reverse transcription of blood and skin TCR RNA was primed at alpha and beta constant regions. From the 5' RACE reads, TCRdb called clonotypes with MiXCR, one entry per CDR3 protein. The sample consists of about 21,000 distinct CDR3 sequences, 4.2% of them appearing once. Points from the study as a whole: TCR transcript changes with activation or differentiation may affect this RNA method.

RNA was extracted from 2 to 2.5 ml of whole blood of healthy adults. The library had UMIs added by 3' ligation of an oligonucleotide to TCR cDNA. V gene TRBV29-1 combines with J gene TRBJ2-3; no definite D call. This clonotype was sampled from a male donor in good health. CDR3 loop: CSVERSSADTQYF. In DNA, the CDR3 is TGCAGCGTTGAACGGTCTTCGGCAGATACGCAGTATTTT.